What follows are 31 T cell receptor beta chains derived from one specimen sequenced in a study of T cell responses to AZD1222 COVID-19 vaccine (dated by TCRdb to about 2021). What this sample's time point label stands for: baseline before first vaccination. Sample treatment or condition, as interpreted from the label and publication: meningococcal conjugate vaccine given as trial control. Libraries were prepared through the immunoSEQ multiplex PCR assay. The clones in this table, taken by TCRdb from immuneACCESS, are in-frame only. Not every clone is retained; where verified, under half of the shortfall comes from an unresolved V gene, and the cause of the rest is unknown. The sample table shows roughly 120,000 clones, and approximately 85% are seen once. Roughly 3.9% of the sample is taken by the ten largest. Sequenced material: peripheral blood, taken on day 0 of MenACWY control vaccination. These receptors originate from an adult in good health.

The CDR3 nucleotides are TGTGCCAGCAGCGTAGGTGGAAGGGGGGCCCGCTACGAGCAGTACTTC. Encoded protein: CASSVGGRGARYEQYF. The rearrangement joins TRBV9 to TRBJ2-7; D may correspond to TRBD1 or TRBD2 (6 bases each). V was shortened by 0 bases and J by 3 bases, with 16 bases between the two germline ends. The CDR3 runs to 16 residues. Germline CDR1 and CDR2: SGDLS and YYNGEE.

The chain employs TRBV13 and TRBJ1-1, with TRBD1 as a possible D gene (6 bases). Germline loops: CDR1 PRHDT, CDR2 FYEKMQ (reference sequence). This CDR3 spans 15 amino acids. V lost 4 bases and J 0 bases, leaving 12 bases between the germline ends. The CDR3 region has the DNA TGTGCCAGCAGCTACGGAACAGGGCTGAACACTGAAGCTTTCTTT. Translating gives CASSYGTGLNTEAFF.

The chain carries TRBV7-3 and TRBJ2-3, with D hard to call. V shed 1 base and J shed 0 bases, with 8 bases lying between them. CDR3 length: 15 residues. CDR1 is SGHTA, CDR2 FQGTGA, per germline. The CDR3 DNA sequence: TGTGCCAGCAGCTTAAACTCCAGGAGCACAGATACGCAGTATTTT. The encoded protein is CASSLNSRSTDTQYF.

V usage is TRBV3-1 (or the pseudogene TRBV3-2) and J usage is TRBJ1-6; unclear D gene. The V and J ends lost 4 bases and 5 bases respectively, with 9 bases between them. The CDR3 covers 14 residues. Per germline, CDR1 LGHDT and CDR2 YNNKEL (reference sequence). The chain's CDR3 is CASSPGQNNSPLHF. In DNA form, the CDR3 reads TGTGCCAGCAGCCCTGGGCAGAATAATTCACCCCTCCACTTT.

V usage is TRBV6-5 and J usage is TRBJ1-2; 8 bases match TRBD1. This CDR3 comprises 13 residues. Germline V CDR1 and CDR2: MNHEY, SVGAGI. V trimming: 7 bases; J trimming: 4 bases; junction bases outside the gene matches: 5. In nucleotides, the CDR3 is TGTGCCAGCACAGGACAGGGCCTCTATGGCTACACCTTC. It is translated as CASTGQGLYGYTF.

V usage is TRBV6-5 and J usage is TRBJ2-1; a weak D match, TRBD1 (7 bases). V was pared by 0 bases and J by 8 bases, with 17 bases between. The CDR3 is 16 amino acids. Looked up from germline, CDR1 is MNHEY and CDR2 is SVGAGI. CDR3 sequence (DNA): TGTGCCAGCAGTTACTCGAGGCCAGGGGGAGGAGATGAGCAGTTCTTC. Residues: CASSYSRPGGGDEQFF.

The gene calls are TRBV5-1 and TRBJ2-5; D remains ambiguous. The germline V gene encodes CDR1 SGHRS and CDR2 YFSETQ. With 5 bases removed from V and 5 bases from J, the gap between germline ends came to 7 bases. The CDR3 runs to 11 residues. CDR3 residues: CASRAVETQYF. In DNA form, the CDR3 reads TGCGCCAGCAGGGCCGTGGAGACCCAGTACTTC.

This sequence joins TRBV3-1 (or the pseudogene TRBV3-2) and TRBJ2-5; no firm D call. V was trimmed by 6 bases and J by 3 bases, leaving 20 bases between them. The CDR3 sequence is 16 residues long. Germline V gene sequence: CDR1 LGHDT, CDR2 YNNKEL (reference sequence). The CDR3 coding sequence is TGTGCCAGCAGTCCAAGAGGCAGGACCCGTGAAGAGACCCAGTACTTC. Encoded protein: CASSPRGRTREETQYF.

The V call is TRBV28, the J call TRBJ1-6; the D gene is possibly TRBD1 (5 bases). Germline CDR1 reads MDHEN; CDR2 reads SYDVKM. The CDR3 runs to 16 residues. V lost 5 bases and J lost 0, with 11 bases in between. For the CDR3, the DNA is TGTGCCAGCAGTCGCACGGGACTCTCCTATAATTCACCCCTCCACTTT. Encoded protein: CASSRTGLSYNSPLHF.

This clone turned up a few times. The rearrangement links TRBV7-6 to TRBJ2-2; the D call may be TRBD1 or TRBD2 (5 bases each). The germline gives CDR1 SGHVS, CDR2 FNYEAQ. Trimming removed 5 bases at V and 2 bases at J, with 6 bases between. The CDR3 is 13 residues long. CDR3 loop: CASSRDNTGELFF. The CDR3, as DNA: TGTGCCAGCAGCCGGGACAACACCGGGGAGCTGTTTTTT.

The CDR3 protein is CASSLAETGGGRSYEQYF. In nucleotides, the CDR3 is TGCGCCAGCAGCTTGGCCGAGACAGGGGGTGGACGGTCCTACGAGCAGTACTTC. The rearrangement joins TRBV5-1 to TRBJ2-7; 9 bases line up with TRBD1. The CDR3 is made up of 18 amino acids. J gave up 1 base and V 0 bases, and 11 bases lay outside the gene matches. CDR1 SGHRS and CDR2 YFSETQ come from the germline V gene.

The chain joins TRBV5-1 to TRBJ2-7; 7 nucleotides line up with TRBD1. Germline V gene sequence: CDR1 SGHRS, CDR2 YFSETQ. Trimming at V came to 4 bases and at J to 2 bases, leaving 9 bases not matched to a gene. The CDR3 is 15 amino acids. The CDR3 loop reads CASSALQGLAYEQYF. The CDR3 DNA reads TGCGCCAGCAGCGCGTTACAGGGGTTGGCCTACGAGCAGTACTTC.

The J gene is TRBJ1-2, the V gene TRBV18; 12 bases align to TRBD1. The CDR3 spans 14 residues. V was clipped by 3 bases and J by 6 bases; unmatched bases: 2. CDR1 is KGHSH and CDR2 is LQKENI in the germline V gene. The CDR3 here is CASSPGTGGDGYTF. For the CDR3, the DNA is TGTGCCAGCTCACCCGGGACAGGGGGCGATGGCTACACCTTC.

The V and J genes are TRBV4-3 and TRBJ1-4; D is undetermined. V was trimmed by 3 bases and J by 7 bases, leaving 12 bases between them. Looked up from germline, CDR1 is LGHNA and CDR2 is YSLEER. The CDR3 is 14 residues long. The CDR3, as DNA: TGCGCCAGCAGCCACCAAGAGGAAAGTGAAAAACTGTTTTTT. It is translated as CASSHQEESEKLFF.

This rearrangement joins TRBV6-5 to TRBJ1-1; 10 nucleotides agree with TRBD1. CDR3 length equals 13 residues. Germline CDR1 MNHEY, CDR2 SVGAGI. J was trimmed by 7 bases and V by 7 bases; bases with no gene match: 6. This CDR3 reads CASTYGTGVEAFF. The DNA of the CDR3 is TGTGCCAGCACCTATGGGACAGGGGTTGAAGCTTTCTTT.

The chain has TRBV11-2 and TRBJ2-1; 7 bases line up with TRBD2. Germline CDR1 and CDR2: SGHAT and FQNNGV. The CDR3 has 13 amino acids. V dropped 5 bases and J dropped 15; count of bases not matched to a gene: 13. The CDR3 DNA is TGTGCCAGCAGCCTGCCTGTGGGGGGGAGCTCGTTCTTC. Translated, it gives CASSLPVGGSSFF.

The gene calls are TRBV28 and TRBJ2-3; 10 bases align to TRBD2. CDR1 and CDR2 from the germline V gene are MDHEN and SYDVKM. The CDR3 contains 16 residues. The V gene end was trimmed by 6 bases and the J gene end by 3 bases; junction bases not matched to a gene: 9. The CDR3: CASSQRGGVGTDTQYF. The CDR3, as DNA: TGTGCCAGCAGCCAGCGGGGGGGCGTAGGTACAGATACGCAGTATTTT.

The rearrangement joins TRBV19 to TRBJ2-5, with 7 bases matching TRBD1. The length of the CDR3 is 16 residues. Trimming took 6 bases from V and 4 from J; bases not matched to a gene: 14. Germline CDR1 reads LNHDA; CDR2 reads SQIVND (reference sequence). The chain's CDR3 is CASSSPRQGTGETQYF. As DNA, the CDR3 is TGTGCCAGTAGCTCCCCCCGACAGGGAACAGGAGAGACCCAGTACTTC.

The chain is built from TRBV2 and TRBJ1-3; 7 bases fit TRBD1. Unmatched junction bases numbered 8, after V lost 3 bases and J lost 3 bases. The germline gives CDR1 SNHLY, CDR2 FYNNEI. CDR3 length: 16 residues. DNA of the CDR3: TGTGCCAGCAGTGATGGTCAGGGGGATCGTGGAAACACCATATATTTT. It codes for CASSDGQGDRGNTIYF.

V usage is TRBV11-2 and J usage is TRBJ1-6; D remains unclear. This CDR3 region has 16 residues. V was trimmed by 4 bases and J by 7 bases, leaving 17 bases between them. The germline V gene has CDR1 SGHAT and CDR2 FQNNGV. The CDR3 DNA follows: TGTGCCAGCAGCTACCTAGGTAGACGGGGAAATTCACCCCTCCACTTT. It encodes CASSYLGRRGNSPLHF.

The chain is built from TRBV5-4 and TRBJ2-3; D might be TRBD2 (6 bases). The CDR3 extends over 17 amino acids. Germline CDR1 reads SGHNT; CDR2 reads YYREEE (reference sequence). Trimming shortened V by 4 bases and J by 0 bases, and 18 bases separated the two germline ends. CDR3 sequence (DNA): TGTGCCAGCAGCCCAAGCGGGCCTTCGTTTAGCACAGATACGCAGTATTTT. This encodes CASSPSGPSFSTDTQYF.

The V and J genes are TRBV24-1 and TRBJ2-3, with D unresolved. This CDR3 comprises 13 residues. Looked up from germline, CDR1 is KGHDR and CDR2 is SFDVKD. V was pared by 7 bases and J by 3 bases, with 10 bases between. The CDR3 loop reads CATSQDGTDTQYF. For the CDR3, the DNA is TGTGCCACCAGCCAGGATGGAACAGATACGCAGTATTTT.

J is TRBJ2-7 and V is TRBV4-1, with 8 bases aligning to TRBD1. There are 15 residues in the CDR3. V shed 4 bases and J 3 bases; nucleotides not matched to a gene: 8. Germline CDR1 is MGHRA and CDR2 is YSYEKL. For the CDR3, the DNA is TGCGCCAGCAGCCCCGGACAGGGCTCTATCTACGAGCAGTACTTC. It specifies CASSPGQGSIYEQYF.

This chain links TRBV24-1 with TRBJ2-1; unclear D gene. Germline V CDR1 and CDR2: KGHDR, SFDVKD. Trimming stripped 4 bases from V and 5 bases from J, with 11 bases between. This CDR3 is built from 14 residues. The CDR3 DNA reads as TGTGCCACCAGTGACTCCGGGTCACACAATGAGCAGTTCTTC. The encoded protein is CATSDSGSHNEQFF.

The DNA for the CDR3 is TGTGCCAGTAGTATAATTGGAGATGGTAACACTGAAGCTTTCTTT. This encodes CASSIIGDGNTEAFF. The rearrangement joins TRBV19 to TRBJ1-1, with D unresolved. V shed 2 bases and J shed 2 bases, with 12 bases lying between them. Looked up from germline, CDR1 is LNHDA and CDR2 is SQIVND (reference sequence). This CDR3 is 15 amino acids long.

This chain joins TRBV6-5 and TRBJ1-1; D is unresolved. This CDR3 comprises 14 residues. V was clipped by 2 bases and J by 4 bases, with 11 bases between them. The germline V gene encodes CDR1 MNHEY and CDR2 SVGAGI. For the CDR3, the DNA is TGTGCCAGCAGTTACGGGGTAACGAGCACTGAAGCTTTCTTT. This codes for CASSYGVTSTEAFF.

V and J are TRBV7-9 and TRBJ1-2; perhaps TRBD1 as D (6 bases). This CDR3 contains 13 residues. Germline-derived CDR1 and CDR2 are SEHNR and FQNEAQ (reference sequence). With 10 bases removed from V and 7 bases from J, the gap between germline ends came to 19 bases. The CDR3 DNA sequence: TGTGCCACTCAAAGTCACAGGGACGGTGGCTACACCTTC. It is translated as CATQSHRDGGYTF.

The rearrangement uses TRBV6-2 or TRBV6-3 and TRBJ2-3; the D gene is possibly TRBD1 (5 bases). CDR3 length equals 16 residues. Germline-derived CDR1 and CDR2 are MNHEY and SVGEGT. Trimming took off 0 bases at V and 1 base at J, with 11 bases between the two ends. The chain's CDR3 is CASSYSMGRGTDTQYF. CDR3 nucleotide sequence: TGTGCCAGCAGTTACTCGATGGGCAGGGGCACAGATACGCAGTATTTT.

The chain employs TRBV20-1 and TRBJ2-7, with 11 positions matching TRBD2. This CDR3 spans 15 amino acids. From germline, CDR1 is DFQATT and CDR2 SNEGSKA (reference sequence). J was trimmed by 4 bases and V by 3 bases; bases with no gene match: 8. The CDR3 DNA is TGCAGTGCTAGTGTGGCTAGCGGGGGGTTATACGAGCAGTACTTC. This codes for CSASVASGGLYEQYF.

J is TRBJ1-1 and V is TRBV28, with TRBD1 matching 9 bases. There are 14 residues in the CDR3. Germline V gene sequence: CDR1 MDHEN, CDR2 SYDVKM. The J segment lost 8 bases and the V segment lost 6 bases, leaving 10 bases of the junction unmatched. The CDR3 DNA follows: TGTGCCAGCAGAAACAGGGGGCCCCGTCGGGAAGCTTTCTTT. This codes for CASRNRGPRREAFF.

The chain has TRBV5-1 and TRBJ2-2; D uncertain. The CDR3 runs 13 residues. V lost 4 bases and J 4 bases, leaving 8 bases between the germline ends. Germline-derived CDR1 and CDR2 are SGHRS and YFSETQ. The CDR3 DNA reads TGCGCCAGCAGCGCCGTATCCACCGGGGAGCTGTTTTTT. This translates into CASSAVSTGELFF. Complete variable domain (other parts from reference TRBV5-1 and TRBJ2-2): KAGVTQTPRYLIKTRGQQVTLSCSPISGHRSVSWYQQTPGQGLQFLFEYFSETQRNKGNFPGRFSGRQFSNSRSEMNVSTLELGDSALYLCASSAVSTGELFFGEGSRLTVL.